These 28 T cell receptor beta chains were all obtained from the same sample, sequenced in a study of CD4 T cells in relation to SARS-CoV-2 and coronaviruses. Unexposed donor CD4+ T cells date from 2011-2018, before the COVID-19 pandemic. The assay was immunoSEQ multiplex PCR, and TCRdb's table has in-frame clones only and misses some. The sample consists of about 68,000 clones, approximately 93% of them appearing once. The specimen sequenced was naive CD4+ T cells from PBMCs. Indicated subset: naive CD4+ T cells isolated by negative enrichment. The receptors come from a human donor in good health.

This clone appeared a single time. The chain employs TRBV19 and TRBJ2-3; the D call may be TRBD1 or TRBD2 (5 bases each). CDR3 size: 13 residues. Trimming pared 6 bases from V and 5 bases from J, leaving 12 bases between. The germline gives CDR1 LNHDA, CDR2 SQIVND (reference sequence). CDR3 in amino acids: CASRERDRDTQYF. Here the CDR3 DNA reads TGTGCCAGTAGGGAAAGGGACCGAGATACGCAGTATTTT.

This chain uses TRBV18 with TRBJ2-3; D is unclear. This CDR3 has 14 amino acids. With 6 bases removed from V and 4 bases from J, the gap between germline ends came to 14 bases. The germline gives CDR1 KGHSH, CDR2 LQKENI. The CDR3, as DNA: TGTGCCAGCTCGAAGGACCAGGCCCCAGATACGCAGTATTTT. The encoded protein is CASSKDQAPDTQYF.

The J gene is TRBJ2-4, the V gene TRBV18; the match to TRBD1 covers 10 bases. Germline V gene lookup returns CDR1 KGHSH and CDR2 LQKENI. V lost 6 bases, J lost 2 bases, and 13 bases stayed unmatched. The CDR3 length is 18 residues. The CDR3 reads CASSRDRGESGSKNIQYF. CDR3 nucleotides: TGTGCCAGCTCCCGGGACAGGGGCGAGAGTGGATCCAAAAACATTCAGTACTTC.

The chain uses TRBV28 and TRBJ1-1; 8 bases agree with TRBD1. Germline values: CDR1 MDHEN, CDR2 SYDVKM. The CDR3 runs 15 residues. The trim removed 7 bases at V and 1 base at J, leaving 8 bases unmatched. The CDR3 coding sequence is TGTGCCAGCACTTCCCGACAGGGGTGGAACACTGAAGCTTTCTTT. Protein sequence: CASTSRQGWNTEAFF.

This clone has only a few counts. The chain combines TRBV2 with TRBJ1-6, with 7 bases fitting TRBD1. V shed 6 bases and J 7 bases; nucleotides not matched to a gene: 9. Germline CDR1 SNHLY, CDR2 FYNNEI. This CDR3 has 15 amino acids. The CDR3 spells CASSADRGQNSPLHF. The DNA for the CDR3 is TGTGCCAGCAGCGCAGACCGGGGACAGAATTCACCCCTCCACTTT.

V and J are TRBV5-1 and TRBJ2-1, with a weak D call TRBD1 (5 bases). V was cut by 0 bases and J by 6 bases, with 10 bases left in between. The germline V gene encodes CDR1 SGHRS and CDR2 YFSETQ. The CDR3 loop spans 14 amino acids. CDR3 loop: CASSLGQRPNEQFF. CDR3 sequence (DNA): TGCGCCAGCAGCTTGGGACAGAGACCCAATGAGCAGTTCTTC.

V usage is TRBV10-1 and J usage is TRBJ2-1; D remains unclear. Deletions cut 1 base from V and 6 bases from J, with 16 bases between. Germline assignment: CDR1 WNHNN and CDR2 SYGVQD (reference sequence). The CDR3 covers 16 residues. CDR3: CASSEFRVLISNEQFF. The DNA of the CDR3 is TGCGCCAGCAGTGAGTTTCGTGTTCTCATTAGCAATGAGCAGTTCTTC.

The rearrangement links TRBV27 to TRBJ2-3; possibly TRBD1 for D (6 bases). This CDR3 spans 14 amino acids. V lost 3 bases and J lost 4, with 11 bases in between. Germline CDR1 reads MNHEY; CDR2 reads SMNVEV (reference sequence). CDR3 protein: CASSLNRVADTQYF. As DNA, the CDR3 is TGTGCCAGCAGTTTGAACAGGGTGGCAGATACGCAGTATTTT.

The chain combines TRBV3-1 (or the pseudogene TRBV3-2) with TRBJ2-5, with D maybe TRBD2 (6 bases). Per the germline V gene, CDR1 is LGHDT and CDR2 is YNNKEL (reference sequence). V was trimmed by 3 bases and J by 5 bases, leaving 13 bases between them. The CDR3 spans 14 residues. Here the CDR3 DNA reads TGTGCCAGCAGCCATAAGTGGGGGAGGGAGACCCAGTACTTC. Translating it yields CASSHKWGRETQYF.

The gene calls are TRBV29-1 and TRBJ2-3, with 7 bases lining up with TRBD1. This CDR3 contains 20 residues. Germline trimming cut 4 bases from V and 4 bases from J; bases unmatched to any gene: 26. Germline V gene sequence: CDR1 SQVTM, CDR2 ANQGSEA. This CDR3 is CSVGPFGRGNLWERADTQYF. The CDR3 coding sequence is TGCAGCGTTGGCCCCTTTGGCAGGGGGAATTTATGGGAACGGGCAGATACGCAGTATTTT.

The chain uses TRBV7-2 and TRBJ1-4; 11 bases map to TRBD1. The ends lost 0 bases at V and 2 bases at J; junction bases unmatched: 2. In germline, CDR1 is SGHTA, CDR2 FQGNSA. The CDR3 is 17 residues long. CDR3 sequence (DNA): TGTGCCAGCAGCTTAGCTGGACAGGGGGCGACTAATGAAAAACTGTTTTTT. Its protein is CASSLAGQGATNEKLFF.

The CDR3 region has the DNA TGTGCCAGCTCACCAGCAAGGACTGGACAAGAGACCCAGTACTTC. It encodes CASSPARTGQETQYF. The V call is TRBV18, the J call TRBJ2-5; D is possibly TRBD2 (5 bases). Germline CDR1 reads KGHSH; CDR2 reads LQKENI. The germline V and J ends were trimmed by 2 bases and 2 bases, with 12 bases remaining between them. CDR3 length: 15 amino acids. The entire variable domain, with the rest obtained from reference TRBV18 and TRBJ2-5, is as follows: NAGVMQNPRHLVRRRGQEARLRCSPMKGHSHVYWYRQLPEEGLKFMVYLQKENIIDESGMPKERFSAEFPKEGPSILRIQQVVRGDSAAYFCASSPARTGQETQYFGPGTRLLVL.

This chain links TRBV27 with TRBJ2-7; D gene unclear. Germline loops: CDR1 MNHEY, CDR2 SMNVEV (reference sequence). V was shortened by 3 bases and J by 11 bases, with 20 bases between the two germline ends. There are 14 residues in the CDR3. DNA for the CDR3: TGTGCCAGCAGTTTCCGGTGGACCAGCCCCGTGGAGTACTTC. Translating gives CASSFRWTSPVEYF.

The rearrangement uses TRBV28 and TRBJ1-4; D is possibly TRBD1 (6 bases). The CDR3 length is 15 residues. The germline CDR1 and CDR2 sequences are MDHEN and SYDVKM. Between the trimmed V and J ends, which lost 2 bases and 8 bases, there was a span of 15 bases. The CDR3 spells CASSLRPGVGEKLFF. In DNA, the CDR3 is TGTGCCAGCAGTTTACGACCAGGGGTGGGCGAAAAACTGTTTTTT.

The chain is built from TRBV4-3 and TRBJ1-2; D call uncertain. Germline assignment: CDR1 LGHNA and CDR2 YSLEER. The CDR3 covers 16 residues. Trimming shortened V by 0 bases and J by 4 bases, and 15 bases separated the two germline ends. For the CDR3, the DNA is TGCGCCAGCAGCCAAGATGTGGGCCCGACACTCTATGGCTACACCTTC. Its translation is CASSQDVGPTLYGYTF.

CDR3 protein: CASSIMGTEAFF. The CDR3 DNA reads as TGTGCCAGTAGTATAATGGGAACTGAAGCTTTCTTT. The chain carries TRBV19 and TRBJ1-1; D unclear. The CDR3 contains 12 residues. The ends were cut back, 2 bases at V and 5 bases at J, with 6 bases in the middle. The germline V gene has CDR1 LNHDA and CDR2 SQIVND (reference sequence).

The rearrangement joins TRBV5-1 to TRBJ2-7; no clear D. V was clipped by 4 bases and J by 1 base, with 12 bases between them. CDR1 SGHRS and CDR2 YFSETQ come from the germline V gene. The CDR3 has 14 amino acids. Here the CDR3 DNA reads TGCGCCAGCAGCCCGACGGGCACTTCCTACGAGCAGTACTTC. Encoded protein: CASSPTGTSYEQYF.

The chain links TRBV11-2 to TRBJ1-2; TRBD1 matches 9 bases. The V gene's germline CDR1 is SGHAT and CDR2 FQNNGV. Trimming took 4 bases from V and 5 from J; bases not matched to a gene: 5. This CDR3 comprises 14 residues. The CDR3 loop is CASSSGQGRYGYTF. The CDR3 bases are TGTGCCAGCAGCTCCGGACAGGGGAGGTATGGCTACACCTTC. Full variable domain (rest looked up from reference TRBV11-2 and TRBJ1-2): EAGVAQSPRYKIIEKRQSVAFWCNPISGHATLYWYQQILGQGPKLLIQFQNNGVVDDSQLPKDRFSAERLKGVDSTLKIQPAKLEDSAVYLCASSSGQGRYGYTFGSGTRLTVV.

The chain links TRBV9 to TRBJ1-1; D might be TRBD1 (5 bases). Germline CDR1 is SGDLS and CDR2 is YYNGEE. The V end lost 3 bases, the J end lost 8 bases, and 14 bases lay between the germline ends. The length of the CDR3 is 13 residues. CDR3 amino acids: CASSAGRQSEAFF. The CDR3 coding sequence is TGTGCCAGCAGCGCTGGGCGACAGAGCGAAGCTTTCTTT.

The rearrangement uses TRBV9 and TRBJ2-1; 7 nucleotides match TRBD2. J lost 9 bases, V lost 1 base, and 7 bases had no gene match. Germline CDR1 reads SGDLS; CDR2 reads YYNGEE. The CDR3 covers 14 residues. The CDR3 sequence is CASSVRTSLGEQFF. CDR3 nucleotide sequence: TGTGCCAGCAGCGTACGGACTAGTCTGGGTGAGCAGTTCTTC.

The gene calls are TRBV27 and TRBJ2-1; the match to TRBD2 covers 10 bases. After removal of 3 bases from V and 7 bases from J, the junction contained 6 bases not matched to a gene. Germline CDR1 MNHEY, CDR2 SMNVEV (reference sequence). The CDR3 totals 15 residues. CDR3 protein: CASSFERGGRNEQFF. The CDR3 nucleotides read TGTGCCAGCAGTTTCGAGCGGGGGGGCCGGAATGAGCAGTTCTTC.

CDR3 bases: TGCGCCAGCAGGTGGGGGTCCTACGAGCAGTACTTC. Its protein product is CASRWGSYEQYF. The J gene is TRBJ2-7, the V gene TRBV5-1, with D perhaps TRBD1 or TRBD2 (5 bases each). V shed 5 bases and J shed 1 base, with 7 bases lying between them. This CDR3 has 12 residues. Germline V gene data show CDR1 as SGHRS and CDR2 as YFSETQ.

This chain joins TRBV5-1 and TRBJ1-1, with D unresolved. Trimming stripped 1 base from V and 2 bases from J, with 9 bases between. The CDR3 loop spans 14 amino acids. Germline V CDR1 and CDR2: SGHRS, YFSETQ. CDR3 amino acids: CASSLSGGNTEAFF. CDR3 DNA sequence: TGCGCCAGCAGCTTGTCGGGTGGCAACACTGAAGCTTTCTTT. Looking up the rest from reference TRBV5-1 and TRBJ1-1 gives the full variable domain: KAGVTQTPRYLIKTRGQQVTLSCSPISGHRSVSWYQQTPGQGLQFLFEYFSETQRNKGNFPGRFSGRQFSNSRSEMNVSTLELGDSALYLCASSLSGGNTEAFFGQGTRLTVV.

CDR3 in amino acids: CASSFDTDTQYF. DNA of the CDR3: TGCGCCAGCAGCTTTGATACAGATACGCAGTATTTT. This sequence joins TRBV5-1 and TRBJ2-3; D is ambiguous. The length of the CDR3 is 12 residues. Germline loops: CDR1 SGHRS, CDR2 YFSETQ. Trimming took 2 bases from V and 3 from J, leaving 4 bases between them.

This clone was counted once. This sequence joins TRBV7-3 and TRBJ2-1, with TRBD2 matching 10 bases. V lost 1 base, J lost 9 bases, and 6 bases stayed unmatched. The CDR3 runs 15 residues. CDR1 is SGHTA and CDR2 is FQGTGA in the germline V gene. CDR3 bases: TGTGCCAGCAGCTTAAGGAGCGGGGGGGACGGTGAGCAGTTCTTC. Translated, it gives CASSLRSGGDGEQFF.

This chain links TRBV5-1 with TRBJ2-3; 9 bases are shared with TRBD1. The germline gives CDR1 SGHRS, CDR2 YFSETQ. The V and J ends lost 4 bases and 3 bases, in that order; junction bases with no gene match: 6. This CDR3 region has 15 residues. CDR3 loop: CASSAQGAGTDTQYF. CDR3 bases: TGCGCCAGCAGCGCACAGGGGGCTGGTACAGATACGCAGTATTTT.

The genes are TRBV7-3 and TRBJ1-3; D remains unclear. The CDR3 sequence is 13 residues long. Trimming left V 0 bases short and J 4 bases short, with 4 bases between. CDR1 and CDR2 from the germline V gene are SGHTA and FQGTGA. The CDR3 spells CASSLTTGNTIYF. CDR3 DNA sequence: TGTGCCAGCAGCTTAACGACGGGAAACACCATATATTTT.

CDR3 sequence: CASTHGRTDSNEQFF. The CDR3 DNA follows: TGTGCCAGCACCCACGGACGGACAGACTCGAATGAGCAGTTCTTC. The chain couples TRBV5-4 to TRBJ2-1, with D tentatively TRBD1 (6 bases). Germline-derived CDR1 and CDR2 are SGHNT and YYREEE (reference sequence). The CDR3 is 15 residues long. V was clipped by 6 bases and J by 7 bases, with 20 bases between them.